This T cell receptor beta chain was recorded in a study of blood T cell repertoires in COVID-19. Whole-study context: Some COVID-19 samples were acute and others convalescent; all came from the United States, Italy and Spain. T cells, B-cell-depleted T cells, or PBMCs supplied cDNA or gDNA.

This clone was picked up one time. In the original processing: Reference gene primer amplification in the assay estimated nucleated cell counts. The data were produced by immunoSEQ multiplex PCR, yet TCRdb's version contains in-frame clones alone and is incomplete. The V and J calls and clone size were taken over from that table, and D and trimming were inferred from the DNA. The sample contains roughly 340,000 clones, around nine tenths of which appear only once. The CDR3 has 14 residues. The V end lost 7 bases, the J end lost 5 bases, and 12 bases lay between the germline ends. The TCR was taken from a woman in her late teens or twenties who had recovered from COVID-19. The V and J genes are TRBV23-1 and TRBJ1-6; no clear D gene. TRBV23-1 counts as an open reading frame of uncertain function. The sample taken for sequencing was peripheral blood. The DNA for the CDR3 is TGCGCCAGCACCCCAACGCAGAATAATTCACCCCTCCACTTT. It is translated as CASTPTQNNSPLHF.